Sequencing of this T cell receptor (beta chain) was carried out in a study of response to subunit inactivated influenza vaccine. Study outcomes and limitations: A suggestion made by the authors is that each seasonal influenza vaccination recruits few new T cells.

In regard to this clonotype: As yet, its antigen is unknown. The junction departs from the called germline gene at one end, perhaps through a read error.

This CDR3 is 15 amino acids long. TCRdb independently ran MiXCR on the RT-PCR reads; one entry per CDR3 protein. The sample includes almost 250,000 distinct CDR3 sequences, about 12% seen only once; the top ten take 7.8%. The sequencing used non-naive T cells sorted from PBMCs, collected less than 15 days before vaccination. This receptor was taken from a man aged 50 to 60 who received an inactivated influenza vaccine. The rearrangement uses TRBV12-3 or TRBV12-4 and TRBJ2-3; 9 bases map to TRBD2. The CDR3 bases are TGTGTCAGCAGCCCGAGCGGGGGGCGCACAGATACGCAGTATTTT. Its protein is CVSSPSGGRTDTQYF.